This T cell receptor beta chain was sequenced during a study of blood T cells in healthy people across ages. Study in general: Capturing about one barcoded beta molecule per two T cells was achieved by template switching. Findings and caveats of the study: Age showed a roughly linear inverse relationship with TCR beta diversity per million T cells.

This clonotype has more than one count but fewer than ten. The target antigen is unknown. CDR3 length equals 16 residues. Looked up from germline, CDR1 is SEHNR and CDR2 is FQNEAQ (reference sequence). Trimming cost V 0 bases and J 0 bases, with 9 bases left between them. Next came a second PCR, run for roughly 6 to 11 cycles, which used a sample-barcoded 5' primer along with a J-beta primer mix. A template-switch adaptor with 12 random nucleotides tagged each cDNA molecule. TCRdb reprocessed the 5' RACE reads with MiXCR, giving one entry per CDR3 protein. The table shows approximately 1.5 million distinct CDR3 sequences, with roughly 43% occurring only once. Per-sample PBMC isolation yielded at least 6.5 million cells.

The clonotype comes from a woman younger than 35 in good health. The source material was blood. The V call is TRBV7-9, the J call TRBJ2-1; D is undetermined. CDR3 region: CASSLALTSSYNEQFF. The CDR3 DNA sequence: TGTGCCAGCAGCTTAGCGCTGACAAGCTCCTACAATGAGCAGTTCTTC.